This T cell receptor beta chain is from a study of human T cells and chemical hapten exposure. The wider study: 2% DPC applied to a 2 cm by 2 cm arm area sensitized donors. Variability of per-sample TCR yields stemmed mainly from small differences in pooled library volume.

CDR1 and CDR2 (germline): MDHEN, SYDVKM. There are 14 residues in the CDR3. V dropped 5 bases and J dropped 2 bases, with 12 bases sitting between them. The time point denotes: patch test 3, about 24 weeks after DPC sensitization. As to treatment: therapeutic diphenylcyclopropenone sensitization with weekly scalp DPC. Notes on the study in general: The formation of large CDR3 similarity clusters by expanded TCRs significantly exceeded that of controls.

Each CDR3 protein is one row after TCRdb ran MiXCR on the RACE reads. This repertoire shows 150,000 to 200,000 distinct CDR3 sequences, 24% found once; its top ten account for 2% to 2.5%. With respect to this clonotype: No antigen is known for it.

The sequenced sample was whole blood, obtained in connection with sensitization to the hapten diphenylcyclopropenone (DPC). The chain recombines TRBV28 with TRBJ1-1; D remains unclear. This clonotype originated in a woman between 35 and 50 years old with alopecia areata. Some clones in this sample may be carry-over from other donors' samples. CDR3 in DNA: TGTGCCAGCAGTCCAGCTGGTATTAACACTGAAGCTTTCTTT. It is translated as CASSPAGINTEAFF. Together with reference TRBV28 and TRBJ1-1, the CDR3 gives the full variable domain: DVKVTQSSRYLVKRTGEKVFLECVQDMDHENMFWYRQDPGLGLRLIYFSYDVKMKEKGDIPEGYSVSREKKERFSLILESASTNQTSMYLCASSPAGINTEAFFGQGTRLTVV.